The 12 T cell receptor beta chains below all came from one sample that was sequenced in a study of T cell responses to AZD1222 COVID-19 vaccine. Sequenced by immunoSEQ multiplex PCR; TCRdb stores in-frame clones only, minus some. The sample contains some 170,000 clones, more than 90% of which appear only once. The sample was peripheral blood, taken on day 0 of AZD1222 vaccination. These receptors were taken from an adult in good health.

The rearrangement links TRBV6-6 to TRBJ1-4; D not certain. Germline V CDR1 and CDR2: MNHNY, SVGAGI (reference sequence). The CDR3 has 15 residues. The ends were cut back, 5 bases at V and 9 bases at J, with 19 bases in the middle. CDR3 nucleotides: TGTGCCAGCAGTGGCCCGGGGTTAACCGAAAAAAAACTGTTTTTT. It codes for CASSGPGLTEKKLFF.

Only one count was recorded for this clone. V and J are TRBV7-9 and TRBJ1-2, with TRBD1 as a possible D gene (6 bases). Germline V gene sequence: CDR1 SEHNR, CDR2 FQNEAQ (reference sequence). The CDR3 covers 15 residues. The ends were cut back, 0 bases at V and 2 bases at J, with 10 bases in the middle. CDR3 residues: CASSLADRVNYGYTF. CDR3 nucleotides: TGTGCCAGCAGCTTAGCGGACAGAGTGAACTATGGCTACACCTTC.

The V and J genes are TRBV27 and TRBJ1-2; no definite D call. V was trimmed by 4 bases and J by 5 bases, leaving 14 bases between them. There are 14 residues in the CDR3. Germline V gene data show CDR1 as MNHEY and CDR2 as SMNVEV (reference sequence). CDR3 loop: CASSSEAAPYGYTF. CDR3 bases: TGTGCCAGCAGTTCGGAGGCAGCACCATATGGCTACACCTTC.

The J gene is TRBJ1-1, the V gene TRBV6-1; no reliable D call. Deletions cut 0 bases from V and 7 bases from J, with 9 bases between. This CDR3 is 13 amino acids long. Germline loops: CDR1 MNHNS, CDR2 SASEGT. The CDR3 protein is CASSEAGGFEAFF. Written as DNA, the CDR3 is TGTGCCAGCAGTGAAGCGGGTGGCTTTGAAGCTTTCTTT.

This chain links TRBV5-1 with TRBJ1-3; 11 nucleotides agree with TRBD1. Looked up from germline, CDR1 is SGHRS and CDR2 is YFSETQ. The CDR3 extends over 16 amino acids. The ends lost 5 bases at V and 3 bases at J; junction bases unmatched: 7. The CDR3 here is CASSRRTGGGGNTIYF. CDR3 nucleotides: TGCGCCAGCAGTCGAAGGACAGGGGGCGGTGGAAACACCATATATTTT. Complete variable domain (other parts from reference TRBV5-1 and TRBJ1-3): KAGVTQTPRYLIKTRGQQVTLSCSPISGHRSVSWYQQTPGQGLQFLFEYFSETQRNKGNFPGRFSGRQFSNSRSEMNVSTLELGDSALYLCASSRRTGGGGNTIYFGEGSWLTVV.

This chain connects TRBV12-2 to TRBJ1-2. TRBV12-2 is classified as a pseudogene. This CDR3 has 12 residues. The CDR3 nucleotides are TGTGCAAGTCGCTCACGGGGTCATGGCTACACCTTC. Protein: CASRSRGHGYTF.

The CDR3 nucleotides are TGTGCCAGCAGTTTATTGGGAGGGGGTGGTAATGAAAAACTGTTTTTT. Translation: CASSLLGGGGNEKLFF. The rearrangement links TRBV27 to TRBJ1-4; D may be TRBD1 (6 bases). With 1 base removed from V and 4 bases from J, the gap between germline ends came to 13 bases. CDR1 MNHEY and CDR2 SMNVEV come from the germline V gene (reference sequence). The CDR3 has 16 amino acids.

The chain combines TRBV27 with TRBJ1-1; 10 bases map to TRBD1. Germline CDR1 and CDR2: MNHEY and SMNVEV (reference sequence). V was clipped by 5 bases and J by 4 bases; unmatched bases: 7. This CDR3 contains 15 residues. This CDR3 reads CASSLTRDRGTEAFF. The CDR3 DNA follows: TGTGCCAGCAGTCTAACACGGGACAGGGGCACTGAAGCTTTCTTT.

The chain carries TRBV6-5 and TRBJ1-6; D perhaps matches TRBD1 (6 bases). The ends were cut back, 6 bases at V and 7 bases at J, with 16 bases in the middle. CDR1 and CDR2 from the germline V gene are MNHEY and SVGAGI. The CDR3 has 15 amino acids. CDR3 region: CASRETGHSNSPLHF. CDR3 sequence (DNA): TGTGCCAGCAGGGAGACAGGCCATTCAAATTCACCCCTCCACTTT.

This chain connects TRBV18 to TRBJ1-1; D gene uncertain. The V end was cut by 4 bases, the J end by 10 bases, with 19 bases between. The CDR3 spans 14 residues. The germline V gene encodes CDR1 KGHSH and CDR2 LQKENI. The DNA of the CDR3 is TGTGCCAGCTCACTTACCCCACGGCAGACCTTAGCTTTCTTT. It codes for CASSLTPRQTLAFF.

The CDR3 DNA reads as TGTGCCAGCTCACCACCGGGGGGACAGGGGGCGATCAACTATGGCTACACCTTC. This encodes CASSPPGGQGAINYGYTF. The chain recombines TRBV18 with TRBJ1-2; 12 bases are a match to TRBD1. Per the germline V gene, CDR1 is KGHSH and CDR2 is LQKENI. The CDR3 has 18 amino acids. J lost 2 bases, V lost 0 bases, and 7 bases had no gene match. The whole variable domain, remainder taken from reference TRBV18 and TRBJ1-2, is NAGVMQNPRHLVRRRGQEARLRCSPMKGHSHVYWYRQLPEEGLKFMVYLQKENIIDESGMPKERFSAEFPKEGPSILRIQQVVRGDSAAYFCASSPPGGQGAINYGYTFGSGTRLTVV.

This sequence joins TRBV12-3 or TRBV12-4 and TRBJ1-1; D unresolved. There are 13 residues in the CDR3. With 5 bases removed from V and 3 bases from J, the gap between germline ends came to 10 bases. CDR3 sequence (DNA): TGTGCCAGCAGTCTCGGACGTGACACTGAAGCTTTCTTT. This encodes CASSLGRDTEAFF.